This TCR beta chain stems from a study of technical replicates of blood from several donors. TCRdb's copy holds only in-frame clones and misses some; the assay was immunoSEQ multiplex PCR. The table includes around 62,000 clones, 95% to 97% detected once. Germline V gene sequence: CDR1 MRHNA, CDR2 SNTAGT. The CDR3 is 14 amino acids. Trimming took 0 bases from V and 7 from J, leaving 12 bases between them. The source material was T cells isolated from PBMCs. This TCR came from a human donor in good health. The chain uses TRBV6-4 and TRBJ1-1, with D perhaps matching TRBD1 (6 bases). CDR3 in amino acids: CASSDSQGYGEAFF. The DNA for the CDR3 is TGTGCCAGCAGTGACTCTCAGGGGTACGGTGAAGCTTTCTTT.